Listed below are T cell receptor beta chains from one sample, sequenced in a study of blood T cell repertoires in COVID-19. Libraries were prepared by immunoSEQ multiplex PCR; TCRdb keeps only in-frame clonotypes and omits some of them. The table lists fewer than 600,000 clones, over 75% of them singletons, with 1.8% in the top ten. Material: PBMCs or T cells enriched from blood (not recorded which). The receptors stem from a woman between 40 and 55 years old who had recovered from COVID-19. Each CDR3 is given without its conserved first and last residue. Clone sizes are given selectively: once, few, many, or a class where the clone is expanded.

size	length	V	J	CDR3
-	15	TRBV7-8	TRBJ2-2	ASSLDPGRALLGELF
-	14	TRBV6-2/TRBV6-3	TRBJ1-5	ASSYSSRGGNQPQH
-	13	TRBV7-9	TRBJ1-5	ASSPSGGENQPQH
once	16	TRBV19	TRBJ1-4	ASSIDPRAAASNEKLF
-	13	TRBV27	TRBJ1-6	ASSLYAVAYSPLH
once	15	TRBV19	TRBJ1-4	ASSMTPDGATNEKLF
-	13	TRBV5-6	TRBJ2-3	ASSRASGGGVTQY
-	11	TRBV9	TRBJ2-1	ASSALGGYEQF
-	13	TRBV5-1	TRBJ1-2	ASSQSEEKDYGYT
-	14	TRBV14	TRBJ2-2	ASSQRVGGSTGELF
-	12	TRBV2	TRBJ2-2	ASFQDTNTGELF
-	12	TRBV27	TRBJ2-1	ASSKLAGGNEQF
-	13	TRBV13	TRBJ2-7	ASSPLWGGKYEQY
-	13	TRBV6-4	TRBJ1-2	ASSPTGLTNYGYT
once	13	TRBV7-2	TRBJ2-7	ASSLGTSRSYEQY
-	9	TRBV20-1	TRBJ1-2	SARSGGGYT
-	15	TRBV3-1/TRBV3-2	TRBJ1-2	ASSQDGRDRLNYGYT